The 5 T cell receptor beta chains given below trace back to one sample, sequenced in a study of early T cells in non-severe SARS-CoV-2 infection. MiXCR, applied by TCRdb to the 5' RACE reads, yields one record per CDR3 protein. The profile shows tens of thousands of distinct CDR3 sequences, under 10% of them singletons. The sample comprised whole blood. All receptors derive from an adult who was a healthcare worker with PCR-confirmed SARS-CoV-2 infection or an uninfected control (not recorded which).

This clonotype was detected a few times. The V and J genes are TRBV12-3 or TRBV12-4 and TRBJ2-3; 15 bases are shared with TRBD2. The CDR3 length is 18 residues. J lost 2 bases, V lost 5 bases, and 8 bases had no gene match. CDR3 sequence reads: CASSMGLAGGSPTDTQYF. In nucleotides, the CDR3 is TGTGCCAGCAGTATGGGACTAGCGGGGGGAAGCCCCACAGATACGCAGTATTTT.

This clonotype occurred a few times. V and J are TRBV7-3 and TRBJ2-1; 7 bases align to TRBD2. This CDR3 has 15 residues. The V gene's germline CDR1 is SGHTA and CDR2 FQGTGA. J was trimmed by 3 bases and V by 5 bases; bases with no gene match: 7. The CDR3 protein is CASSPGTKYYNEQFF. In nucleotides, the CDR3 is TGTGCCAGCAGCCCCGGGACTAAATACTACAATGAGCAGTTCTTC.

On this clonotype: Given a much more abundant clone one base away, this may be a read error. The rearrangement links TRBV5-8 to TRBJ2-7, with D possibly being TRBD1 (5 bases). With 0 bases removed from V and 6 bases from J, the gap between germline ends came to 13 bases. This CDR3 contains 14 residues. CDR1 and CDR2 (germline): SGHTS, YDEGEE. Written as DNA, the CDR3 is TGTGCCAGCAGCTTGGGGCTACAGGCAGTCGAGCAGTACTTC. Protein: CASSLGLQAVEQYF.

This clonotype was observed at least ten times. For the CDR3, the DNA is TGCGCCAGCTCAAACACCGGGGAGCTGTTTTTT. Protein product: CASSNTGELFF. The chain joins TRBV5-1 to TRBJ2-2, with no clear D. Germline V lookup: CDR1 SGHRS, CDR2 YFSETQ. Trimming shortened V by 7 bases and J by 2 bases, and 3 bases separated the two germline ends. This CDR3 spans 11 amino acids.

This clonotype has ten or more counts. The V gene is TRBV7-2, the J gene TRBJ2-3, with D unresolved. The CDR3 runs to 11 residues. Germline lookup yields CDR1 SGHTA and CDR2 FQGNSA. Trimming left V 2 bases short and J 6 bases short, with 3 bases between. The CDR3 here is CASSLIDTQYF. CDR3 DNA sequence: TGTGCCAGCAGCTTAATCGATACGCAGTATTTT. Supplemented by reference TRBV7-2 and TRBJ2-3, the full variable domain reads GAGVSQSPSNKVTEKGKDVELRCDPISGHTALYWYRQSLGQGLEFLIYFQGNSAPDKSGLPSDRFSAERTGGSVSTLTIQRTQQEDSAVYLCASSLIDTQYFGPGTRLTVL.